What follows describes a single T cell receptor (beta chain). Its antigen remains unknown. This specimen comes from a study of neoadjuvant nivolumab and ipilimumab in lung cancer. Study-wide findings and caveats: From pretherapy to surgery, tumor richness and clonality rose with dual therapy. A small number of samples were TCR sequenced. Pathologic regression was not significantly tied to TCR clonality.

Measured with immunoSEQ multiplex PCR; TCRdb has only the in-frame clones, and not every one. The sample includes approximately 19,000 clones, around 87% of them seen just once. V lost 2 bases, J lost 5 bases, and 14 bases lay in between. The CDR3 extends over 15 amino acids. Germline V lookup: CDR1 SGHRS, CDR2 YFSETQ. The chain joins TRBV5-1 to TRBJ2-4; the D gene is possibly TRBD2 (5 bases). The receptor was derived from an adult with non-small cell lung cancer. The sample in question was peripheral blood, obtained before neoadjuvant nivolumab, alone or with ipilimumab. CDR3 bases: TGCGCCAGCAGCTTAGCCGGACTGGGCGAAAACATTCAGTACTTC. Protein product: CASSLAGLGENIQYF.